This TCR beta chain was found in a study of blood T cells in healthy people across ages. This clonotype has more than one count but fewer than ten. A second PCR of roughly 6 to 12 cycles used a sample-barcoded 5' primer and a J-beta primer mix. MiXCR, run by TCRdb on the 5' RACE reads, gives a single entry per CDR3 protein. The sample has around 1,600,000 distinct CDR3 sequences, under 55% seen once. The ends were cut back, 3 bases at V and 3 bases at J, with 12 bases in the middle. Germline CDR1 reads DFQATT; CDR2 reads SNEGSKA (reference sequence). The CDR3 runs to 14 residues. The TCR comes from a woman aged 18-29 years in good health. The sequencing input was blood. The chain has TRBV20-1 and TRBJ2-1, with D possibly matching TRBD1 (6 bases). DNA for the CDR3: TGCAGTGCTAGCCGCGGACAGAGCTACAATGAGCAGTTCTTC. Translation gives CSASRGQSYNEQFF.